Listed here are 14 T cell receptor beta chains from one sample, sequenced in a study of beta chain features in type 1 diabetes. The study's findings and limits: Moderate yet significant TCRB CDR3 shortening was seen in Type 1 diabetes patients in all four CD4+ subsets.

Their antigens are not known. Isolated RNA was reverse transcribed in full, so expressed TCRB transcripts were sequenced. Repertoires were generated with immunoSEQ multiplex PCR, while TCRdb's copy carries only in-frame clones and drops some. The sample shows about 260,000 clones, roughly 21% of them seen only once. The sample comprised naive CD4+ T cells from blood. Source of these receptors: a woman aged 40 to 49 with type 1 diabetes.

This clone was recorded a few times. This CDR3 is CSVERGGEQYF. CDR3 in DNA: TGCAGCGTTGAAAGGGGTGGTGAGCAGTACTTC. The chain is built from TRBV29-1 and TRBJ2-7; TRBD1 might be the D (5 bases). This CDR3 is 11 amino acids long. CDR1 and CDR2 from the germline V gene are SQVTM and ANQGSEA. The V and J ends lost 2 bases and 7 bases respectively, with 9 bases between them.

The gene calls are TRBV7-2 and TRBJ2-2, with TRBD2 identical over 9 bases. Looked up from germline, CDR1 is SGHTA and CDR2 is FQGNSA. The CDR3 is 15 amino acids. V trimming: 5 bases; J trimming: 6 bases; junction bases outside the gene matches: 7. The CDR3 sequence: CASSLVAGGPGELFF. The CDR3 DNA is TGTGCCAGCAGCCTAGTGGCGGGAGGGCCCGGGGAGCTGTTTTTT.

This clone came up a few times. The chain has TRBV7-9 and TRBJ2-2; TRBD1 matches at 9 bases. The V segment lost 5 bases and the J segment 4 bases; nucleotides outside the gene matches: 5. CDR3 length: 15 residues. Germline V CDR1 and CDR2: SEHNR, FQNEAQ (reference sequence). CDR3 sequence (DNA): TGTGCCAGCAGCGAACAGGGGGCTGGCACCGGGGAGCTGTTTTTT. This gives the protein CASSEQGAGTGELFF.

The chain carries TRBV4-3 and TRBJ1-5; no firm D call. Germline V gene data show CDR1 as LGHNA and CDR2 as YSLEER. V lost 0 bases and J lost 2, with 5 bases in between. The CDR3 spans 14 residues. The DNA of the CDR3 is TGCGCCAGCAGCCAAGATCTTGGCAATCAGCCCCAGCATTTT. Translation: CASSQDLGNQPQHF.

This chain joins TRBV7-8 and TRBJ2-5; D remains unclear. The length of the CDR3 is 14 residues. V was clipped by 1 base and J by 2 bases, with 8 bases between them. Germline CDR1 reads SGHVS; CDR2 reads FQNEAQ. CDR3 nucleotide sequence: TGTGCCAGCAGCTTAGAAGAGATACAAGAGACCCAGTACTTC. Residues: CASSLEEIQETQYF.

The CDR3 bases are TGTGCCAGCCAGGCCCAGGGGGAGCAGTACTTC. Its protein product is CASQAQGEQYF. The chain carries TRBV11-3 and TRBJ2-7, with TRBD1 as a possible D gene (6 bases). Germline lookup yields CDR1 SGHNT and CDR2 YENEEA. This CDR3 spans 11 amino acids. V was clipped by 8 bases and J by 7 bases, with 12 bases between them.

This chain connects TRBV6-6 to TRBJ1-1; tentatively, D is TRBD1 (5 bases). Trimming removed 5 bases from V and 10 bases from J, with 23 bases in between. CDR1 and CDR2 from the germline V gene are MNHNY and SVGAGI (reference sequence). CDR3 length: 15 residues. CDR3 bases: TGTGCCAGCAGTACTCCCCGGGACTCCGCGAGCGGAGCTTTCTTT. Its protein product is CASSTPRDSASGAFF.

This chain connects TRBV28 to TRBJ1-1, with D possibly matching TRBD1 (5 bases). The CDR3 sequence is 15 residues long. V lost 7 bases, J lost 4 bases, and 19 bases lay in between. CDR1 is MDHEN, CDR2 SYDVKM, per germline. CDR3 in amino acids: CASTGGGLEATEAFF. In DNA form, the CDR3 reads TGTGCCAGCACTGGGGGAGGGTTGGAGGCCACTGAAGCTTTCTTT.

The gene calls are TRBV5-4 and TRBJ2-6, with 7 positions matching TRBD2. The CDR3 is made up of 16 amino acids. J was trimmed by 2 bases and V by 3 bases; bases with no gene match: 5. Germline CDR1 SGHNT, CDR2 YYREEE (reference sequence). For the CDR3, the DNA is TGTGCCAGCAGCTACTTGGGGGGGACTGGGGCCAACGTCCTGACTTTC. It codes for CASSYLGGTGANVLTF.

The sample holds a few counts of this clone. The CDR3 sequence is CASREGGQVQTQYF. The CDR3 bases are TGCGCCAGCAGGGAGGGAGGGCAAGTGCAGACCCAGTACTTC. The chain employs TRBV5-1 and TRBJ2-5; 7 bases match TRBD2. With V trimmed by 5 bases and J by 6 bases, 10 bases remained unmatched. Germline loops: CDR1 SGHRS, CDR2 YFSETQ. The CDR3 runs to 14 residues.

The J gene is TRBJ2-7, the V gene TRBV19, with TRBD1 matching over 7 bases. Germline CDR1 is LNHDA and CDR2 is SQIVND (reference sequence). J gave up 3 bases and V 5 bases, and 7 bases lay outside the gene matches. The CDR3 sequence is 14 residues long. Written as DNA, the CDR3 is TGTGCCAGTAGTCGATCGGGACAGTACTACGAGCAGTACTTC. Translating gives CASSRSGQYYEQYF.

The V and J genes are TRBV29-1 and TRBJ2-7, with 7 bases aligning to TRBD2. Germline CDR1 and CDR2: SQVTM and ANQGSEA. The CDR3 spans 10 residues. Germline trimming cut 6 bases from V and 7 bases from J; bases unmatched to any gene: 3. The CDR3 loop is CSVLGGEQYF. In DNA form, the CDR3 reads TGCAGCGTCCTCGGGGGGGAGCAGTACTTC.

This clone was detected a few times. This chain links TRBV9 with TRBJ2-1; D may be TRBD2 (6 bases). Germline CDR1 and CDR2: SGDLS and YYNGEE. Trimming shortened V by 0 bases and J by 8 bases, and 15 bases separated the two germline ends. The CDR3 contains 15 residues. CDR3 residues: CASSVAGGKSDEQFF. The CDR3 coding sequence is TGTGCCAGCAGCGTAGCTGGCGGGAAGAGCGATGAGCAGTTCTTC. The full variable domain, in which reference TRBV9 and TRBJ2-1 provide the parts outside the CDR3, is DSGVTQTPKHLITATGQRVTLRCSPRSGDLSVYWYQQSLDQGLQFLIQYYNGEERAKGNILERFSAQQFPDLHSELNLSSLELGDSALYFCASSVAGGKSDEQFFGPGTRLTVL.

This clone has a handful of counts. The rearrangement uses TRBV15 and TRBJ2-4; 9 nucleotides agree with TRBD1. Germline V gene data show CDR1 as LNHNV and CDR2 as YYDKDF (reference sequence). The V gene end was trimmed by 1 base and the J gene end by 0 bases; junction bases not matched to a gene: 4. The CDR3 length is 17 residues. CDR3 sequence reads: CATSRVTGGIAKNIQYF. The DNA for the CDR3 is TGTGCCACCAGCAGAGTAACAGGGGGCATAGCCAAAAACATTCAGTACTTC.